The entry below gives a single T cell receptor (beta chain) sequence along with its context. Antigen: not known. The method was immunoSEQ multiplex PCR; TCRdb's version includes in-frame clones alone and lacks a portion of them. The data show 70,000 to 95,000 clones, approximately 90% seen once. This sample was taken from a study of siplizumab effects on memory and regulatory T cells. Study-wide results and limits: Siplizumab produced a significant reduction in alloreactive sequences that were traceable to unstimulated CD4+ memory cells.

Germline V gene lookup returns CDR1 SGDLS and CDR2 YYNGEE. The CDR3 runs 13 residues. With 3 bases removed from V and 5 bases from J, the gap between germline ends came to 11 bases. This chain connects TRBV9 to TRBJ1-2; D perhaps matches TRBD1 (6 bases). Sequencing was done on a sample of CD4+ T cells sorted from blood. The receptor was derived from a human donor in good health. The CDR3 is CASSETGFYGYTF. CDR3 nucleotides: TGTGCCAGCAGCGAGACAGGTTTTTATGGCTACACCTTC.